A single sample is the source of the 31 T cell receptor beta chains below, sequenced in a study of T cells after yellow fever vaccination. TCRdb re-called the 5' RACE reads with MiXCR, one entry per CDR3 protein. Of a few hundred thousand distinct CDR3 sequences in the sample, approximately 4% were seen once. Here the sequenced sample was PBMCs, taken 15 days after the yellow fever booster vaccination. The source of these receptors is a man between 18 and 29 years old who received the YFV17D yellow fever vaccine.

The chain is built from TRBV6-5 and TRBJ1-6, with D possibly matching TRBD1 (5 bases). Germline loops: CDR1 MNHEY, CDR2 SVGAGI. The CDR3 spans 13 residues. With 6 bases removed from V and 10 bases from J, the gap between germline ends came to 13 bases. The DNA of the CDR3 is TGTGCCAGCAGGTCGAGCGGGGGGTCACCCCTCCACTTT. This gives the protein CASRSSGGSPLHF.

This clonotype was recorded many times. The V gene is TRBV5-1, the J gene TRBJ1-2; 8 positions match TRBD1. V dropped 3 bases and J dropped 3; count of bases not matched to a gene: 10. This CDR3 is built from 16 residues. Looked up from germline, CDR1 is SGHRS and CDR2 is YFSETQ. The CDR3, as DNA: TGCGCCAGCAGCTCGACAGGGGCCCGGGGAGACTATGGCTACACCTTC. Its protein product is CASSSTGARGDYGYTF. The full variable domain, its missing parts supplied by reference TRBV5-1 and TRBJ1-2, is KAGVTQTPRYLIKTRGQQVTLSCSPISGHRSVSWYQQTPGQGLQFLFEYFSETQRNKGNFPGRFSGRQFSNSRSEMNVSTLELGDSALYLCASSSTGARGDYGYTFGSGTRLTVV.

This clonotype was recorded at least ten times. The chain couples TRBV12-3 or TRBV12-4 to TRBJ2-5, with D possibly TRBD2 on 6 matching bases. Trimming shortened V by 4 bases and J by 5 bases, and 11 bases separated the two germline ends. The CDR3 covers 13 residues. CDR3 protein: CASSSLALETQYF. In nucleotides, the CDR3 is TGTGCCAGCAGTTCACTAGCTTTGGAGACCCAGTACTTC.

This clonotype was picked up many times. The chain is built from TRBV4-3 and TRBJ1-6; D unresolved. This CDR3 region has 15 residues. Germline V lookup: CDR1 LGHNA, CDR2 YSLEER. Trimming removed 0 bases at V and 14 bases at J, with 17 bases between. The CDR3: CASSQDTGSELSLHF. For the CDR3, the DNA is TGCGCCAGCAGCCAAGATACGGGCTCCGAGCTTTCCCTCCACTTT.

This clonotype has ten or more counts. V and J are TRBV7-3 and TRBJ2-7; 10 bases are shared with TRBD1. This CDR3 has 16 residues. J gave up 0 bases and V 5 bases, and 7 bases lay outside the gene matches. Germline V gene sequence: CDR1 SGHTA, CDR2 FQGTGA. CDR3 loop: CASSPGQGFGSYEQYV. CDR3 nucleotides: TGTGCCAGCAGCCCGGGACAGGGGTTCGGCTCCTACGAGCAGTACGTC.

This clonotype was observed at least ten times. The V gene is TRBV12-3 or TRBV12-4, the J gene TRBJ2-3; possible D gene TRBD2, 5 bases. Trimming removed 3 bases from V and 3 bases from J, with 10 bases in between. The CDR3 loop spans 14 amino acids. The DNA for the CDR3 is TGTGCCAGCAGTTTTTGGAGGTTAACAGATACGCAGTATTTT. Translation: CASSFWRLTDTQYF.

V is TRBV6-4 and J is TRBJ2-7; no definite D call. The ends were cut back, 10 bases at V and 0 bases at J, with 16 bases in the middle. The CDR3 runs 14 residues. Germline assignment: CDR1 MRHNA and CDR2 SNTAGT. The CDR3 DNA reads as TGTGCCAAATCTACAGCTAGGAGCTCCTACGAGCAGTACTTC. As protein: CAKSTARSSYEQYF.

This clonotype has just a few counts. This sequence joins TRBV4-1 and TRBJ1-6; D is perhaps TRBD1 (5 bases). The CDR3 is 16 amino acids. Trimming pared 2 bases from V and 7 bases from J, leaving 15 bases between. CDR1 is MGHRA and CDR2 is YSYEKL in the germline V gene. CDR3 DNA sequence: TGCGCCAGCAGCCAAAAACAGGCGAGGGACAATTCACCCCTCCACTTT. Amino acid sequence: CASSQKQARDNSPLHF.

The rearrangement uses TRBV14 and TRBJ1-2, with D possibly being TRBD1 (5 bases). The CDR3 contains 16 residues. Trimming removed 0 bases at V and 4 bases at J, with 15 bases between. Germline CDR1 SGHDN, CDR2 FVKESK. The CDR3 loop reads CASSQEAGRTSYGYTF. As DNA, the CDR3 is TGTGCCAGCAGCCAAGAGGCAGGGAGGACCTCCTATGGCTACACCTTC.

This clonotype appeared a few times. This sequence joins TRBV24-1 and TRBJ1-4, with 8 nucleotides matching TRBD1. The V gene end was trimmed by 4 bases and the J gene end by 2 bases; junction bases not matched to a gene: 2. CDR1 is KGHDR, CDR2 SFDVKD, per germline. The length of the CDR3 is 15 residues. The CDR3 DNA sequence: TGTGCCACCAGTGAGACAGGGGTGACTAATGAAAAACTGTTTTTT. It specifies CATSETGVTNEKLFF.

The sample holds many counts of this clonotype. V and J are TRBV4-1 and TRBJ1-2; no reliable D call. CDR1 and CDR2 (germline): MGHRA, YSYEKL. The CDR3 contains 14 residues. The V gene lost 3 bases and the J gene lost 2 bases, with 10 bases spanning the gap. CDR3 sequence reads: CASSHEAGNYGYTF. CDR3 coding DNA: TGCGCCAGCAGCCACGAGGCAGGCAACTATGGCTACACCTTC.

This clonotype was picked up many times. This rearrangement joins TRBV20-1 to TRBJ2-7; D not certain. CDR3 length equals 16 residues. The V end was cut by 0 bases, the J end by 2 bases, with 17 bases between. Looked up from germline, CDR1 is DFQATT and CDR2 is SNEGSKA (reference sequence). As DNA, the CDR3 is TGCAGTGCTAGAGATCATCGCCTTGGCATAACCTACGAGCAGTACTTC. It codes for CSARDHRLGITYEQYF.

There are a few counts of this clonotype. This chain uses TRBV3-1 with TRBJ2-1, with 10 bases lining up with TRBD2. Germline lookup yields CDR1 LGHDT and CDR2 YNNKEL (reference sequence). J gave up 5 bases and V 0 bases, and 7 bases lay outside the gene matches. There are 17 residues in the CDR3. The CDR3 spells CASSQEGGLAPHNEQFF. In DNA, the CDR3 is TGTGCCAGCAGCCAAGAGGGGGGACTAGCGCCTCACAATGAGCAGTTCTTC.

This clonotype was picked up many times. The CDR3 DNA follows: TGTGCCATGAGGTCCAATCCTCGGTTAGATACGCAGTATTTT. Its protein is CAMRSNPRLDTQYF. The genes are TRBV10-3 and TRBJ2-3; D uncertain. Germline values: CDR1 ENHRY, CDR2 SYGVKD. There are 14 residues in the CDR3. V was cut by 9 bases and J by 5 bases, with 18 bases left in between.

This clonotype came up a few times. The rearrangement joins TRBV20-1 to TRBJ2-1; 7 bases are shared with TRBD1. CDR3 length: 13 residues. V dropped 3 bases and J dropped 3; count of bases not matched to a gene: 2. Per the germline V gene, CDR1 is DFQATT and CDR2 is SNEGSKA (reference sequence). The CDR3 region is CSARGDSYNEQFF. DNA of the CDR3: TGCAGTGCTAGGGGGGACAGCTACAATGAGCAGTTCTTC.

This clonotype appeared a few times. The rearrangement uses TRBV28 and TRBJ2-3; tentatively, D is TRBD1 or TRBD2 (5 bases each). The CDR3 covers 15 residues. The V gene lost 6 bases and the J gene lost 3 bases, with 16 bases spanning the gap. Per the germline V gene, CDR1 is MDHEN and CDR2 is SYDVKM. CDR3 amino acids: CASRTGTHGTDTQYF. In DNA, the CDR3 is TGTGCCAGCAGGACCGGGACCCACGGGACAGATACGCAGTATTTT.

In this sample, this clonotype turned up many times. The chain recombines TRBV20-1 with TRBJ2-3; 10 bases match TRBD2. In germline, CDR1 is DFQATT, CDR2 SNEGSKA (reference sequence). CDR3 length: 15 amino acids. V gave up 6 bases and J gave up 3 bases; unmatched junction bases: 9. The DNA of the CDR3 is TGCAGTGCATTTTATACTAGCGGGGTTACAGATACGCAGTATTTT. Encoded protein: CSAFYTSGVTDTQYF.

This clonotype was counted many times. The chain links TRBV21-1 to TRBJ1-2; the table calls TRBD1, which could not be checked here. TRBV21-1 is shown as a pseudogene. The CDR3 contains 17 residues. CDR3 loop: CASSKGGGRKVNYGYTF. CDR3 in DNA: TGTGCCAGCAGCAAAGGCGGGGGCAGGAAGGTAAACTATGGCTACACCTTC.

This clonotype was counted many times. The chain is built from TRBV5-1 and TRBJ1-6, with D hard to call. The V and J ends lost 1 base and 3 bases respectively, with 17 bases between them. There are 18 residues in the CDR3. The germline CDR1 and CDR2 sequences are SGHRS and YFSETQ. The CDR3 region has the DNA TGCGCCAGCAGCTTGCCGACCGGCCTGGAGGGCTATAATTCACCCCTCCACTTT. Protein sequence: CASSLPTGLEGYNSPLHF.

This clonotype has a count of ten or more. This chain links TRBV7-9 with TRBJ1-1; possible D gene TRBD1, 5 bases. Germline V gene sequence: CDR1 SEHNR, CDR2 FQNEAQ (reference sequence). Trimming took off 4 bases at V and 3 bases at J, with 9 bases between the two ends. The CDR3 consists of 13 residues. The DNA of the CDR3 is TGTGCCAGCAGCTGGGGCTCTGACACTGAAGCTTTCTTT. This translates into CASSWGSDTEAFF.

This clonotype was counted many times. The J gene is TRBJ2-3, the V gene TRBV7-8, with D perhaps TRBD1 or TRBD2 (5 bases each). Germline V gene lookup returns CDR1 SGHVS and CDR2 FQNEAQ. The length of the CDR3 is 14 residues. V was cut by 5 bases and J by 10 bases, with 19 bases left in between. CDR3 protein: CASSPRDGGISQYF. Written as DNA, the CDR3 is TGTGCCAGCAGCCCCCGGGACGGCGGAATCTCGCAGTATTTT.

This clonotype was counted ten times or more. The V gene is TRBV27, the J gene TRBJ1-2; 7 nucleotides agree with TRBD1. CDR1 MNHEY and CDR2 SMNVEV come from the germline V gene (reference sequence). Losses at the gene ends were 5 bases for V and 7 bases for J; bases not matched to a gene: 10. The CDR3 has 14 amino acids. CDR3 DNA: TGTGCCAGCAGTCCTCAGGGGGGGCAAGGTGGCTACACCTTC. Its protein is CASSPQGGQGGYTF.

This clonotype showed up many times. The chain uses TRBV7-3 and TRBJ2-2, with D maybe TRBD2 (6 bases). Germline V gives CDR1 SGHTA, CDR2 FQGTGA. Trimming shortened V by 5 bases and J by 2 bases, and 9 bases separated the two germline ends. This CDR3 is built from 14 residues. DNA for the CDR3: TGTGCCAGCAGCCCCGGGGGAAACACCGGGGAGCTGTTTTTT. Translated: CASSPGGNTGELFF.

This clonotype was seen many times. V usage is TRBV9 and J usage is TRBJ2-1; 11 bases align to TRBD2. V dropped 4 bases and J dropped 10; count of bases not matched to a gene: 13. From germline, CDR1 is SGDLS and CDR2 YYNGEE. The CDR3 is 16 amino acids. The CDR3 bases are TGTGCCAGCAGCCCGCGACTAGCGGGGCATTCGTGGGAGCAGTTCTTC. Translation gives CASSPRLAGHSWEQFF.

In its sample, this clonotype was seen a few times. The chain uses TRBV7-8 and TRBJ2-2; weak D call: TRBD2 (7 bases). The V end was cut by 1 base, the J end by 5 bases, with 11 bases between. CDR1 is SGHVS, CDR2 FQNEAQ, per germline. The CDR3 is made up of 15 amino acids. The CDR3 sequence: CASSLEGGATGELFF. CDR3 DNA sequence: TGTGCCAGCAGCTTAGAAGGGGGGGCAACCGGGGAGCTGTTTTTT.

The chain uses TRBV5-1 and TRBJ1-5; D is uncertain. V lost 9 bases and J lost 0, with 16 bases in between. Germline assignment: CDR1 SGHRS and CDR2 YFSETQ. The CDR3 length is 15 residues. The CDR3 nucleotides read TGCGCCAACCGGAGGAGGGCTTTTAGCAATCAGCCCCAGCATTTT. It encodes CANRRRAFSNQPQHF.

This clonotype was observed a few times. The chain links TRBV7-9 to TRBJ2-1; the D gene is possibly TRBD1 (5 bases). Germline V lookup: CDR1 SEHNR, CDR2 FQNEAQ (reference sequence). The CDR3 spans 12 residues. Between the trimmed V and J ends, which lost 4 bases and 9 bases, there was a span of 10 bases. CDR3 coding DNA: TGTGCCAGCAGCTCGGACACCTTTGAGCAGTTCTTC. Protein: CASSSDTFEQFF.

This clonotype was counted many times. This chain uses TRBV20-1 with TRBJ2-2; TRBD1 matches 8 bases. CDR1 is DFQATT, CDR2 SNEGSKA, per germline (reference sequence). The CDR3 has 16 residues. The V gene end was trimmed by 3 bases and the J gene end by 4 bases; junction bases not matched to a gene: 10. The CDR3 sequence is CSARIPGQESTGELFF. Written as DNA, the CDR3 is TGCAGTGCTAGGATACCGGGACAGGAATCCACCGGGGAGCTGTTTTTT.

CDR3 sequence reads: CASSQGQGTTLYGYTF. CDR3 bases: TGTGCCAGCAGCCAGGGACAGGGCACCACCCTCTATGGCTACACCTTC. The chain uses TRBV12-3 or TRBV12-4 and TRBJ1-2; 9 nucleotides line up with TRBD1. J gave up 4 bases and V 6 bases, and 12 bases lay outside the gene matches. The CDR3 sequence is 16 residues long.

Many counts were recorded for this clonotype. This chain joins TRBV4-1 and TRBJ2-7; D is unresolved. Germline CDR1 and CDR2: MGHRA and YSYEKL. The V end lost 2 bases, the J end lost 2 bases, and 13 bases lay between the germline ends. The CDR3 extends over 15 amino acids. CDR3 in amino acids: CASSQPMSGAYEQYF. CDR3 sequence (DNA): TGCGCCAGCAGCCAACCGATGTCAGGTGCCTACGAGCAGTACTTC.

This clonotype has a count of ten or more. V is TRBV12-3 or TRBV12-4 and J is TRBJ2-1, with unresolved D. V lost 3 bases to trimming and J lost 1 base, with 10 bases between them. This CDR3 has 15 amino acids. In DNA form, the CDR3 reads TGTGCCAGCAGTTTTTCCCCTCAGTCCTACAATGAGCAGTTCTTC. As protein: CASSFSPQSYNEQFF.